Below, 4 T cell receptor beta chains from the same sample are listed, as sequenced in a study of cytomegalovirus exposure and HLA in healthy donors. This PCR relied on a set of 60 Vbeta primers and 13 Jbeta primers. Repertoires were generated with immunoSEQ multiplex PCR, while TCRdb's copy carries only in-frame clones and drops some. Among about 130,000 clones listed, about four fifths were seen once. What was sequenced was PBMCs. The receptors derive from a woman between 40 and 55 years old in good health and CMV-seropositive.

This clone was counted a few times. The rearrangement links TRBV29-1 to TRBJ2-7; perhaps TRBD1 as D (5 bases). The germline V gene has CDR1 SQVTM and CDR2 ANQGSEA. V gave up 5 bases and J gave up 1 base, with 6 bases separating them. The CDR3 has 11 amino acids. CDR3 bases: TGCAGCGTTACAGGTTCCTACGAGCAGTACTTC. This codes for CSVTGSYEQYF.

The V and J genes are TRBV11-2 and TRBJ2-5, with D tentatively TRBD2 (6 bases). CDR1 and CDR2 (germline): SGHAT, FQNNGV. V was cut by 4 bases and J by 2 bases, with 14 bases left in between. There are 15 residues in the CDR3. The chain's CDR3 is CASSWGRRLQETQYF. CDR3 sequence (DNA): TGTGCCAGCAGCTGGGGGAGGAGGTTACAAGAGACCCAGTACTTC.

This rearrangement joins TRBV28 to TRBJ1-1; D is unresolved. This CDR3 region has 15 residues. Germline CDR1 MDHEN, CDR2 SYDVKM. V was trimmed by 6 bases and J by 0 bases, leaving 14 bases between them. The CDR3 region is CASSPLGAMNTEAFF. For the CDR3, the DNA is TGTGCCAGCAGCCCTCTGGGAGCTATGAACACTGAAGCTTTCTTT.

The CDR3 DNA reads as TGCGCCAGCAGTGAGTCCGGGACATGCGAGCAGTACTTC. Its translation: CASSESGTCEQYF. V gene TRBV10-1 combines with J gene TRBJ2-7, with D possibly matching TRBD1 (6 bases). Looked up from germline, CDR1 is WNHNN and CDR2 is SYGVQD (reference sequence). V lost 0 bases to trimming and J lost 6 bases, with 9 bases between them. The CDR3 extends over 13 amino acids.